This T cell receptor beta chain originates from a study of T cells in localized non-small cell lung cancer. Findings of the study overall: Out of the top 100 tumor clones, a median roughly 52 were seen in adjacent lung. Greater T cell density in blood accompanied longer overall survival. Heterogeneity within the tumor remains possible, as just one region underwent sequencing.

TCRdb's table, derived via immunoSEQ multiplex PCR, lists solely in-frame clones and lacks some. In the table there are around 140,000 clones, roughly 90% of which are singletons. This clone turned up a few times. Its cognate antigen is unknown. Trimming took off 2 bases at V and 4 bases at J, with 8 bases between the two ends. Germline CDR1 reads GTSNPN; CDR2 reads SVGIG (reference sequence). There are 12 residues in the CDR3. This receptor was obtained from a female donor aged 60 or older with stage I lung adenocarcinoma. J is TRBJ2-5 and V is TRBV30; the D gene is possibly TRBD1 (5 bases). The specimen was peripheral blood, collected before any cancer treatment. The CDR3, as DNA: TGTGCCTGGAGTTGGGGCCGAGAGACCCAGTACTTC. Encoded protein: CAWSWGRETQYF.